This TCR beta chain emerged from a study of CD8+CD57+ T cells in acquired aplastic anemia. Study background: The DNA of sorted CD4+ and CD8+ cells averaged approximately 3.3 ug. Study-wide results and caveats: Patients and controls had in common approximately 29 CD8+ CDR3 sequences.

With respect to this clonotype: The antigen is undetermined.

Using genomic DNA as the template, TCR beta VDJ and CDR3 profiling was carried out. TCRdb re-called the reads through MiXCR, storing one row per CDR3 protein. This table holds about 180,000 distinct CDR3 sequences, 48% found once. Whoever was chosen for sequencing had shown CD8+CD57+ cell expansion by flow cytometry. The blood sampling took place in patients who had so far received no therapy. This sequence originates from a human donor with aplastic anemia. Sequenced material: sorted CD4+, CD8+, or CD8+CD57+ T cells (not recorded which) from PBMCs.

The DNA for the CDR3 is TGTGCCAGTAGCCGAGTGGGGCAAGAGACCCAGTACTTC. Encoded protein: CASSRVGQETQYF. The chain carries TRBV19 and TRBJ2-5; D not resolved. V dropped 6 bases and J dropped 2 bases, with 10 bases sitting between them. The CDR3 extends over 13 amino acids. Germline assignment: CDR1 LNHDA and CDR2 SQIVND (reference sequence).